These T cell receptor beta chains were read from a single sample in a study of cytomegalovirus exposure and HLA in healthy donors. Profiling relied on immunoSEQ multiplex PCR, and the TCRdb table lists in-frame clones only, not all of them. The table has about 76,000 clones, roughly 73% seen once; the top ten hold about 16%. Source material: PBMCs. The receptors here all came from a woman between 40 and 50 years old in good health and CMV-seropositive. Both conserved end residues are part of each CDR3. The D gene is left open where the match is weak. Not all rows give a size; the values are once, few, many and, for expanded clones, a class.

cdr3_nt cdr3_aa clone_size v_call d_call j_call
TGCGCCAGCAGTCCTCAGGGGAGTCGGCCTTCACCCCTCCACTTT CASSPQGSRPSPLHF - TRBV23-1 - TRBJ1-6
TGTGCTAGTGGTTCTGTCCCGACCGGGGAGCTGTTTTTT CASGSVPTGELFF - TRBV12-5 - TRBJ2-2
TGTGCCAGCAGTTTCGGACAGAACACTAATGAAAAACTGTTTTTT CASSFGQNTNEKLFF - TRBV9 - TRBJ1-4
TGTGCCAGCAGCTACATGGGGGGAGGCTTTTACAATGAGCAGTTCTTC CASSYMGGGFYNEQFF - TRBV5-6 - TRBJ2-1
TGTGCCAGCAGCTTAGGTAACAGGGATTCACCCCTCCACTTT CASSLGNRDSPLHF - TRBV7-6 - TRBJ1-6
TGTGCCAGCAGCCCGACAGCTGGAAACACTGAAGCTTTCTTT CASSPTAGNTEAFF - TRBV5-6 - TRBJ1-1
TGTGCCAGCAGCCAAACGGGTATAAACACTGAAGCTTTCTTT CASSQTGINTEAFF few TRBV4-2 - TRBJ1-1
TGTGCCAGCAGCGAGGAGGGTTTTTATGGCTACACCTTC CASSEEGFYGYTF - TRBV6-1 - TRBJ1-2
TGTGCCAGTCGGACAGCTTCCTATGGCTACACCTTC CASRTASYGYTF - TRBV19 - TRBJ1-2
TGCGCCAGCAGCCCCCAGACTTCGAACACCGGGGAGCTGTTTTTT CASSPQTSNTGELFF - TRBV5-1 - TRBJ2-2
TGTGCCAGCAGCTTGGGGACAGGATTCTCCTACGAGCAGTACTTC CASSLGTGFSYEQYF - TRBV5-8 TRBD1 TRBJ2-7
TGTGCCAGCTCACTAACTAACACAGGGTATAGCTACACCTTC CASSLTNTGYSYTF once TRBV18 - TRBJ1-2
TGCGCCAGCAGCTTTTCAGGGCAAGCCGAGCAGTTCTTC CASSFSGQAEQFF - TRBV5-1 - TRBJ2-1
TGCAGCGGCGGGGGGAACTATGGCTACACCTTC CSGGGNYGYTF - TRBV29-1 - TRBJ1-2
TGTGCCAGCAGTCCACTTCCAGGGTCTAACTATGGCTACACCTTC CASSPLPGSNYGYTF - TRBV27 - TRBJ1-2
TGTGCCCGGGACAGTACCTACAATGAGCAGTTCTTC CARDSTYNEQFF few TRBV30 TRBD1 TRBJ2-1
TGTGCCAGCAGTGACCCAGGGATAGCTTATGGCTACACCTTC CASSDPGIAYGYTF - TRBV6-1 - TRBJ1-2
TGTGCCACCAGCCCGGACAGGGACCAGCCTAAAGCTTTCTTT CATSPDRDQPKAFF - TRBV15 TRBD1 TRBJ1-1
TGCAGCGTTGTAATGTCTAGCGGGAACACCGGGGAGCTGTTTTTT CSVVMSSGNTGELFF - TRBV29-1 TRBD2 TRBJ2-2
TGTGCCAGCGCTGGCAGTCCCTACGAGCAGTACTTC CASAGSPYEQYF - TRBV6-5 - TRBJ2-7
TGTGCCAGCAGCGTAACAGGGATCTATGGCTACACCTTC CASSVTGIYGYTF - TRBV9 - TRBJ1-2
TGCAGCGTTGGAACCGGGACAGTCGAGCAGTACTTC CSVGTGTVEQYF - TRBV29-1 TRBD1 TRBJ2-7
TGTGCCAGCAGCTTCCCTAGCGGGGGTGCAGATACGCAGTATTTT CASSFPSGGADTQYF - TRBV9 TRBD2 TRBJ2-3
TGTGCCAGCAGCTTCTCCTGGGCAAGCAATCAGCCCCAGCATTTT CASSFSWASNQPQHF - TRBV7-9 - TRBJ1-5
TGTGCCTGGAGTGAGAGAGGTGGGGATACGCAGTATTTT CAWSERGGDTQYF few TRBV30 - TRBJ2-3
TGTGCCAGCAGCGTAGAAAGCGGGTCGAGCTCCTACAATGAGCAGTTCTTC CASSVESGSSSYNEQFF - TRBV9 - TRBJ2-1
TGTGCCAGCTCACGGACAGGGACCTCCAATTCACCCCTCCACTTT CASSRTGTSNSPLHF - TRBV18 TRBD1 TRBJ1-6
TGTGCCAGCAGTTACTCCAGGACTAGCACAGATACGCAGTATTTT CASSYSRTSTDTQYF - TRBV6-5 - TRBJ2-3
TGCGCCAGCAGCTTGGTAGCGGGGAACAATGAGCAGTTCTTC CASSLVAGNNEQFF - TRBV5-1 TRBD2 TRBJ2-1
TGTGCCAGCAGCCAAGGAGGGACAGGGAGTCTTCAGTTCTTC CASSQGGTGSLQFF - TRBV7-2 TRBD1 TRBJ2-1
TGCGCCATAAGGAGGAGGGAGAGTGGCACCGGGGAGCTGTTTTTT CAIRRRESGTGELFF few TRBV10-2 - TRBJ2-2
TGTGCCATCAGAGAGCAGGGCTCCTACAATGAGCAGTTCTTC CAIREQGSYNEQFF - TRBV10-3 - TRBJ2-1
TGTGCCAGCAGGCCGGGGACAGGGGGAGAAAAACTGTTTTTT CASRPGTGGEKLFF - TRBV7-9 TRBD1 TRBJ1-4
TGTGCCACCAGCAGAGCCGGGACAGGGGTGGGTCAGCCCCAGCATTTT CATSRAGTGVGQPQHF - TRBV15 TRBD1 TRBJ1-5